The TCR beta chain described here comes from a study of T-cell reconstitution after alpha-beta-depleted transplantation in children. Broader study findings: Reportedly, alpha-beta T cells present about two months post-transplant originated from several hundred expanded clones of graft origin. Some patients' high day-60 TCRbeta diversity was traced to surviving recipient T cells and thymic progenitors.

It was with unique molecular identifiers that the TCRbeta library was prepared. Via MiXCR, TCRdb re-called the PCR reads, giving one row per CDR3 protein. The table shows roughly 100,000 distinct CDR3 sequences, with around 7.8% occurring only once. Turning to this clonotype: Antigen unknown.

Germline V gives CDR1 LGHDT, CDR2 YNNKEL (reference sequence). Trimming removed 4 bases from V and 5 bases from J, with 17 bases in between. The CDR3 totals 15 residues. This TCR was sampled from a boy between 2 and 15 years old with acute lymphoblastic leukemia, due to receive a stem cell transplant. This chain uses TRBV3-1 with TRBJ1-1; D is perhaps TRBD1 (6 bases). The sample was PBMCs, taken before TCRalphabeta/CD19-depleted stem cell transplant. CDR3 bases: TGTGCCAGCAGCCTCGGACAGTTTACTCTGACTGAAGCTTTCTTT. Translated, it gives CASSLGQFTLTEAFF.